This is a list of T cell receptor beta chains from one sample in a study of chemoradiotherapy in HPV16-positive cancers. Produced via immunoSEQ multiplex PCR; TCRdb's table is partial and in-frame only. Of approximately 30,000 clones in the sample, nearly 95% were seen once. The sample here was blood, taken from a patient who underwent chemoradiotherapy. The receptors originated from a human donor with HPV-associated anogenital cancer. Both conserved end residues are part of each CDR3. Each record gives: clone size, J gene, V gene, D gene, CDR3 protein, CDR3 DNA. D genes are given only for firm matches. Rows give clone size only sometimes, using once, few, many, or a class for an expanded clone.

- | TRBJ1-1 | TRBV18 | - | CASSPRGSMNTEAFF | TGTGCCAGCTCACCAAGGGGGTCCATGAACACTGAAGCTTTCTTT
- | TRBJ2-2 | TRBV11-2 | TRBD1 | CASSMRGRLFGELFF | TGTGCCAGCAGCATGAGGGGGCGATTATTCGGGGAGCTGTTTTTT
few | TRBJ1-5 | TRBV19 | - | CASSIGGDSNQPQHF | TGTGCCAGTAGTATAGGAGGGGATAGCAATCAGCCCCAGCATTTT
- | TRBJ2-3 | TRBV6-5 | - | CASSYSWGEDTQYF | TGTGCCAGCAGTTACTCTTGGGGGGAAGATACGCAGTATTTT
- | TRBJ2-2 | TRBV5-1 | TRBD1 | CASSPNRDRGNTGELFF | TGCGCCAGCAGCCCGAACCGGGACAGAGGGAACACCGGGGAGCTGTTTTTT
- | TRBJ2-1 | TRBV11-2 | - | CASSLVDGRDEQFF | TGTGCCAGCAGCTTAGTAGACGGTCGGGATGAGCAGTTCTTC
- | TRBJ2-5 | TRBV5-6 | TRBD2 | CASSLASAGGQETQYF | TGTGCCAGCAGCTTGGCCTCAGCGGGGGGACAAGAGACCCAGTACTTC
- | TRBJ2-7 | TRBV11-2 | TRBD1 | CASSQRGQGGSYEQYF | TGTGCCAGCAGTCAAAGGGGACAGGGAGGATCCTACGAGCAGTACTTC
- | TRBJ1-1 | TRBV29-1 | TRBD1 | CSVEDRVRGTEAFF | TGCAGCGTCGAGGACAGGGTGAGAGGGACTGAAGCTTTCTTT
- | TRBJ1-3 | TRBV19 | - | CASSRGSSSGNTIYF | TGTGCCAGTAGTCGGGGCAGCAGCTCTGGAAACACCATATATTTT
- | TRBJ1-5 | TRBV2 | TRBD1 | CASSGQGMVLGPQHF | TGTGCCAGCAGTGGACAGGGGATGGTTCTAGGGCCCCAGCATTTT
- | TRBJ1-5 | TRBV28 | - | CASTLDRGGYQPQHF | TGTGCCAGCACCCTCGATCGAGGGGGTTATCAGCCCCAGCATTTT
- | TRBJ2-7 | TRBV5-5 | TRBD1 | CASSWGQSYEQYF | TGTGCCAGCAGCTGGGGACAGAGCTACGAGCAGTACTTC
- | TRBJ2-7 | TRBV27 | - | CASSFHLSYEQYF | TGTGCCAGCAGTTTCCACCTCTCCTACGAGCAGTACTTC
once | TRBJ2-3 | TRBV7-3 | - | CASSLTPDTQYF | TGTGCCAGCAGCTTAACGCCCGATACGCAGTATTTT
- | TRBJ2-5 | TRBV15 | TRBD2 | CATSIGGKETQYF | TGTGCCACCAGCATCGGGGGGAAAGAGACCCAGTACTTC
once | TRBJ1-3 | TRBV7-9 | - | CASLSGNTIYF | TGTGCCAGCTTATCTGGAAACACCATATATTTT
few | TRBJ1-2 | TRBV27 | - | CASSSGTYSVGYTF | TGTGCCAGCAGTTCAGGGACATACAGCGTTGGCTACACCTTC
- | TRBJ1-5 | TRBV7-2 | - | CASSLSVNSNQPQHF | TGTGCCAGCAGCTTGTCCGTAAATAGCAATCAGCCCCAGCATTTT
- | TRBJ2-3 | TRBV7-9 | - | CASSFGLLTSSTDTQYF | TGTGCCAGCAGCTTCGGACTCTTAACTTCTAGCACAGATACGCAGTATTTT